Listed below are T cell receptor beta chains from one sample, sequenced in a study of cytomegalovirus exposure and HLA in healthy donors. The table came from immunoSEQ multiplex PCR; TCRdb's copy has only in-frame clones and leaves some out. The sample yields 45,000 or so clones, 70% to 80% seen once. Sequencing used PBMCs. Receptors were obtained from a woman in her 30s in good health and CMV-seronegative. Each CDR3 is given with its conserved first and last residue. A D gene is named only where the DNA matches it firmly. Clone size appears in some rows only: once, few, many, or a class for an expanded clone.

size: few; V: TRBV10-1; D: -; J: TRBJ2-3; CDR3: CASSESRGAVTDTQYF; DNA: TGCGCCAGCAGTGAGTCCAGGGGCGCGGTGACAGATACGCAGTATTTT
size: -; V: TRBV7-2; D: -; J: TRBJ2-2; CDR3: CASRAQGQIGELFF; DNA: TGTGCCAGCAGGGCTCAGGGGCAAATCGGGGAGCTGTTTTTT
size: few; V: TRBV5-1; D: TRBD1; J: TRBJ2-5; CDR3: CASRPGTEKETQYF; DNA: TGCGCCAGCAGGCCCGGGACAGAAAAAGAGACCCAGTACTTC
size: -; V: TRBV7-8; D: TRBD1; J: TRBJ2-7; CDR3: CASSSGTGKSYEQYF; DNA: TGTGCCAGCAGCTCTGGGACAGGGAAGAGCTACGAGCAGTACTTC
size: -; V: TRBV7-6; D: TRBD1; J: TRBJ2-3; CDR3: CASSPVPGQGSTDTQYF; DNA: TGTGCCAGCAGCCCCGTACCGGGACAGGGATCCACAGATACGCAGTATTTT
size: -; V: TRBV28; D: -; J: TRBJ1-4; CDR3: CASSLQTGIEEKLFF; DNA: TGTGCCAGCAGTTTGCAGACAGGTATAGAAGAAAAACTGTTTTTT
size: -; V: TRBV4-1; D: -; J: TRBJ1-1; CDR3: CASSQGLLGMNTEAFF; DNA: TGCGCCAGCAGCCAAGGACTATTAGGGATGAACACTGAAGCTTTCTTT
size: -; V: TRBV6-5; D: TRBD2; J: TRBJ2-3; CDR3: CASSNPTSGTDTQYF; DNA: TGTGCCAGCAGCAACCCCACTAGCGGCACAGATACGCAGTATTTT
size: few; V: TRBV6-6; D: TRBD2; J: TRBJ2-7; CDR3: CASSTPPGLGPYEQYF; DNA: TGTGCCAGCAGCACCCCGCCGGGACTAGGACCCTACGAGCAGTACTTC
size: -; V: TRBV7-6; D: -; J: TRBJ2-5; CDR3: CASSLAPAQTYQETQYF; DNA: TGTGCCAGCAGCTTAGCTCCGGCACAGACATACCAAGAGACCCAGTACTTC
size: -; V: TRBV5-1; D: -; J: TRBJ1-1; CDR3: CASSPSPGVIEAFF; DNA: TGCGCCAGCAGCCCATCTCCGGGGGTTATTGAAGCTTTCTTT
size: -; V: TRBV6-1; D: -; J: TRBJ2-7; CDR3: CASSEAPDTSSYEQYF; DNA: TGTGCCAGCAGTGAAGCCCCAGATACTAGCTCCTACGAGCAGTACTTC
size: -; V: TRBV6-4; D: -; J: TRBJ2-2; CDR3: CASSDSASGELFF; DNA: TGTGCCAGCAGTGACTCGGCTTCCGGGGAGCTGTTTTTT
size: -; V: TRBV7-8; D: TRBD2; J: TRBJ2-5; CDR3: CASSLRPTSGSETQYF; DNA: TGTGCCAGCAGCTTAAGACCGACTAGCGGGAGTGAGACCCAGTACTTC
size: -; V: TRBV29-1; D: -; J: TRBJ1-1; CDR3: CSGGHRNMNTEAFF; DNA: TGCAGCGGCGGCCATAGAAATATGAACACTGAAGCTTTCTTT
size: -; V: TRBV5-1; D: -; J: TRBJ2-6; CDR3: CASSLRGSGANVLTF; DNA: TGCGCCAGCAGCTTACGGGGCTCTGGGGCCAACGTCCTGACTTTC
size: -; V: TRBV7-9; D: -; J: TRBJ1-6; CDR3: CASSSTNINSPLHF; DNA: TGTGCCAGCAGCTCCACGAACATTAATTCACCCCTCCACTTT
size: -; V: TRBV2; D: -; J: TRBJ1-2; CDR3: CASRERTAYGYTF; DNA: TGTGCCAGCAGGGAACGGACAGCATATGGCTACACCTTC
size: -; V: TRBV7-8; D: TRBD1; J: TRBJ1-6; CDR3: CASRQDRADNSPLHF; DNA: TGTGCCAGCAGACAGGACAGGGCTGACAATTCACCCCTCCACTTT
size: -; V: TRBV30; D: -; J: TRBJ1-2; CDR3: CAWSVQANYGYTF; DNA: TGTGCCTGGAGTGTACAGGCGAACTATGGCTACACCTTC
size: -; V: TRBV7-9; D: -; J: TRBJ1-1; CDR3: CASSHPGGAARAEAFF; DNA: TGTGCCAGCAGCCACCCCGGGGGAGCCGCAAGGGCTGAAGCTTTCTTT
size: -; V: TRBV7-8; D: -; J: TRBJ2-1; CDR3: CASSGRGIPYNEQFF; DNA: TGTGCCAGCAGCGGCCGGGGTATCCCCTACAATGAGCAGTTCTTC
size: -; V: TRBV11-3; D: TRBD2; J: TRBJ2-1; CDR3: CASSVDGGEQFF; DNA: TGTGCCAGCAGCGTGGACGGGGGGGAGCAGTTCTTC
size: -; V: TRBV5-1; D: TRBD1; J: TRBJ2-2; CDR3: CASSPTGTGHTGELFF; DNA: TGCGCCAGCAGCCCGACCGGGACAGGGCACACCGGGGAGCTGTTTTTT
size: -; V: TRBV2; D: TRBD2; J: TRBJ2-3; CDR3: CASSVGTTAGTDTQYF; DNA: TGTGCCAGCAGTGTCGGGACTACCGCCGGCACAGATACGCAGTATTTT
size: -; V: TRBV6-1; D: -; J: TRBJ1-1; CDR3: CASSEATLGAEAFF; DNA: TGTGCCAGCAGTGAGGCGACCCTAGGCGCTGAAGCTTTCTTT
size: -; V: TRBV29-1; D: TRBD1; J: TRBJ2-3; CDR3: CSVFAGTVSLDTQYF; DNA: TGCAGCGTTTTCGCCGGGACAGTTTCCTTAGATACGCAGTATTTT
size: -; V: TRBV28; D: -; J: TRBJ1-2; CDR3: CASSQDRYGYTF; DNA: TGTGCCAGCAGCCAGGATCGGTATGGCTACACCTTC
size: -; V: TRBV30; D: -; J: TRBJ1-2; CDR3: CAWRQGRSYGYTF; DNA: TGTGCCTGGAGACAGGGTCGGAGCTATGGCTACACCTTC
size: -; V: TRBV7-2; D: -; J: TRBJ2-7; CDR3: CASSEIPPWAAEQYF; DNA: TGTGCCAGCAGCGAAATCCCCCCTTGGGCAGCCGAGCAGTACTTC
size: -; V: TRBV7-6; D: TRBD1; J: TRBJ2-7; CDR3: CASSLAGTGSYEQYF; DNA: TGTGCCAGCAGCTTAGCGGGGACAGGATCCTACGAGCAGTACTTC
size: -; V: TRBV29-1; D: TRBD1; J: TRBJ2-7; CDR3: CSVQFPGQVTYEQYF; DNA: TGCAGCGTCCAGTTCCCGGGACAGGTTACCTACGAGCAGTACTTC
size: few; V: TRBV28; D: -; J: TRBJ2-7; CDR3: CASSTPSDLYEQYF; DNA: TGTGCCAGCAGCACGCCTAGTGATTTGTACGAGCAGTACTTC
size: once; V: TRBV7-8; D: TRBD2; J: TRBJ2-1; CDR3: CASSSLAGSYNEQFF; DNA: TGTGCCAGCAGCTCTCTAGCGGGTTCATACAATGAGCAGTTCTTC
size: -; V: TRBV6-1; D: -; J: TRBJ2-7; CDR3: CASMKGQGSYEQYF; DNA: TGTGCCAGCATGAAAGGGCAGGGTTCCTACGAGCAGTACTTC
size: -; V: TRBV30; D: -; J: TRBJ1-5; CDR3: CAWSVSSNQPQHF; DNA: TGTGCCTGGAGTGTCTCCAGCAATCAGCCCCAGCATTTT
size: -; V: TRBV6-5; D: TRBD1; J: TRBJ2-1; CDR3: CASRHGTDNEQFF; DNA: TGTGCCAGCAGGCACGGGACAGACAATGAGCAGTTCTTC
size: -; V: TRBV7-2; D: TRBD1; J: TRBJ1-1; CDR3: CASIMDRALTEAFF; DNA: TGTGCCAGCATCATGGACAGGGCTCTCACTGAAGCTTTCTTT
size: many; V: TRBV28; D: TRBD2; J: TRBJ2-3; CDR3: CASSLPSGGGSTDTQYF; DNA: TGTGCCAGCAGTTTGCCTAGCGGGGGAGGTAGCACAGATACGCAGTATTTT
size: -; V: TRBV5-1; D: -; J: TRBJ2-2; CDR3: CASSYGTPNGELFF; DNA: TGCGCCAGCAGCTACGGGACTCCAAACGGGGAGCTGTTTTTT
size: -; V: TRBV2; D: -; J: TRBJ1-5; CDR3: CASSEEGGNQPQHF; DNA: TGTGCCAGCAGTGAAGAGGGAGGCAATCAGCCCCAGCATTTT
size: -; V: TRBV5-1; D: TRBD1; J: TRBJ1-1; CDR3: CASSSFQGADTEAFF; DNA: TGCGCCAGCAGCTCCTTCCAGGGGGCCGACACTGAAGCTTTCTTT
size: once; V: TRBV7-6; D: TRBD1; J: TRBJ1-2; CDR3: CASSLNIGTGEDGYTF; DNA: TGTGCCAGCAGCTTAAATATTGGGACAGGGGAAGACGGCTACACCTTC
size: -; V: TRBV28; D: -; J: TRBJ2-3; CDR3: CASSSQSDTQYF; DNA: TGTGCCAGCAGTTCCCAGTCGGATACGCAGTATTTT
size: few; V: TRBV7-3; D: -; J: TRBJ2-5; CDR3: CASSSNREGTQYF; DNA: TGTGCCAGCAGCAGTAACAGGGAAGGGACCCAGTACTTC
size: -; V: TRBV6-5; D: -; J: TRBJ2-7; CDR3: CASSYSWGPAYEQYF; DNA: TGTGCCAGCAGTTACTCGTGGGGCCCAGCCTACGAGCAGTACTTC
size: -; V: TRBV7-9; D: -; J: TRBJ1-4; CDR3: CASSPGLDVEKLFF; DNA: TGTGCCAGCAGCCCGGGACTGGACGTGGAAAAACTGTTTTTT
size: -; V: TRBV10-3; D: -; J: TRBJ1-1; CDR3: CAISQGSTMNTEAFF; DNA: TGTGCCATCAGCCAAGGGAGCACCATGAACACTGAAGCTTTCTTT
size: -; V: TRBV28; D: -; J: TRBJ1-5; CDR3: CASSLDTGYSNQPQHF; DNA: TGTGCCAGCAGTTTAGATACAGGATATAGCAATCAGCCCCAGCATTTT
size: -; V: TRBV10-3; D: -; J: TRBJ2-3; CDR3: CAISESFSPGIDTQYF; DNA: TGTGCCATCAGTGAGTCTTTTTCCCCTGGCATAGATACGCAGTATTTT
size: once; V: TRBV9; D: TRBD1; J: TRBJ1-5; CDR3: CASSFEDRGRGRNQPQHF; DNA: TGTGCCAGCAGCTTCGAGGACAGGGGGCGAGGTAGGAATCAGCCCCAGCATTTT
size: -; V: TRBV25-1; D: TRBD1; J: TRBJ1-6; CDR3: CASSEWDRASPLHF; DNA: TGTGCCAGCAGTGAATGGGACAGGGCTTCACCCCTCCACTTT
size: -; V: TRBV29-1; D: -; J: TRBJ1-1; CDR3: CSVSGSNTEAFF; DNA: TGCAGCGTTTCAGGCAGTAACACTGAAGCTTTCTTT
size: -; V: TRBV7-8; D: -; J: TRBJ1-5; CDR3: CASSSRGGRSNQPQHF; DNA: TGTGCCAGCAGCTCTAGGGGGGGAAGGAGCAATCAGCCCCAGCATTTT
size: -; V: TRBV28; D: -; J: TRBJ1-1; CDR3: CASIAQGTEAFF; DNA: TGTGCCAGCATCGCCCAGGGGACTGAAGCTTTCTTT